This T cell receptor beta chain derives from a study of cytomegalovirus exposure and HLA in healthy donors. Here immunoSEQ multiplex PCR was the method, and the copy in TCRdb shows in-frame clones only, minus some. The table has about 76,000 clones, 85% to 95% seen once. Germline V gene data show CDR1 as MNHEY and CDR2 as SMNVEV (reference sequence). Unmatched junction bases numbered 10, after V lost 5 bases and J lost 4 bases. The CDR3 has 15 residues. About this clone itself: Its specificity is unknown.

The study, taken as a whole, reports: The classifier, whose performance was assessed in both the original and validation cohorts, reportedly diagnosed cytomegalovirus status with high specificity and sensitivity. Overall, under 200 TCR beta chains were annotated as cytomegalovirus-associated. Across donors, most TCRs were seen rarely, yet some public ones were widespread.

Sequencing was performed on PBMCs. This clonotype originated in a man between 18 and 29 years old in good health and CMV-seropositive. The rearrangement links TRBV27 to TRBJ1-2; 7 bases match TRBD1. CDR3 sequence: CASSPVGQTIYGYTF. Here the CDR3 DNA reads TGTGCCAGCAGTCCGGTGGGACAGACAATCTATGGCTACACCTTC.